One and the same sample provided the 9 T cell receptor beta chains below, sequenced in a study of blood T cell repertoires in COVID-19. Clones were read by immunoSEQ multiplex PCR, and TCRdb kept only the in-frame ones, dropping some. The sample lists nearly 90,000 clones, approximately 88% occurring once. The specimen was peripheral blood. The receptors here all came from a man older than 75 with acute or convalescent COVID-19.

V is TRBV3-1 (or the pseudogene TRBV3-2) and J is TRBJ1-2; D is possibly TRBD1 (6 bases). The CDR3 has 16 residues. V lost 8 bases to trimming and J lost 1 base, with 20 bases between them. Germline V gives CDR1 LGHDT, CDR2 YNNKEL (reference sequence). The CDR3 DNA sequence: TGTGCCAGCGCCAGACAGGCCCAGACCCTTAACTATGGCTACACCTTC. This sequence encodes CASARQAQTLNYGYTF.

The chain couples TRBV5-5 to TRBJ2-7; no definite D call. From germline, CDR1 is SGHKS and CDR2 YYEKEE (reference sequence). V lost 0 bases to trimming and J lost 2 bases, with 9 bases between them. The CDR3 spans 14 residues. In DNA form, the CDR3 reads TGTGCCAGCAGCTTGGATGGAGAGACCTACGAGCAGTACTTC. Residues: CASSLDGETYEQYF. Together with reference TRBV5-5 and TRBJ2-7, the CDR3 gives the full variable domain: DAGVTQSPTHLIKTRGQQVTLRCSPISGHKSVSWYQQVLGQGPQFIFQYYEKEERGRGNFPDRFSARQFPNYSSELNVNALLLGDSALYLCASSLDGETYEQYFGPGTRLTVT.

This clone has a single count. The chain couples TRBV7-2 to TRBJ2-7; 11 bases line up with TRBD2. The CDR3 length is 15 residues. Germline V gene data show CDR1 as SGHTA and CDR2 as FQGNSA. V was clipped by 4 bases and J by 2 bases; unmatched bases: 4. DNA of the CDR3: TGTGCCAGCAGCTCTCGACTAGCGGGGCCCTACGAGCAGTACTTC. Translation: CASSSRLAGPYEQYF.

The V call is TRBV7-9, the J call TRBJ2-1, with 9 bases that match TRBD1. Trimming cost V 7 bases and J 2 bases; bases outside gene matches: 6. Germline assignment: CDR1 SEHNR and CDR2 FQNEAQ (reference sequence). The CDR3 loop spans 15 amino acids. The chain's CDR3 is CASISRQGAYNEQFF. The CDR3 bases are TGTGCCAGCATCTCCAGACAGGGGGCCTACAATGAGCAGTTCTTC.

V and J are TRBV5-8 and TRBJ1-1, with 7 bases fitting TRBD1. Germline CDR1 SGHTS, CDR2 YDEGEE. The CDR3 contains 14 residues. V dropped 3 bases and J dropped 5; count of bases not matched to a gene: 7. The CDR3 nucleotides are TGTGCCAGCAGCTCGGGACAGTTGTGGACTGAAGCTTTCTTT. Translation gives CASSSGQLWTEAFF.

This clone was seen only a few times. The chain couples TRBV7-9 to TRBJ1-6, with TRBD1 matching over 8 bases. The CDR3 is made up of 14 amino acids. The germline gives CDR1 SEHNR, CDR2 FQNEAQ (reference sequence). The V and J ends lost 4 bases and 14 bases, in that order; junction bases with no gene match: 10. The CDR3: CASSSGTGPRALHF. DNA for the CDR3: TGTGCCAGCAGCTCCGGGACAGGACCAAGGGCCCTCCACTTT.

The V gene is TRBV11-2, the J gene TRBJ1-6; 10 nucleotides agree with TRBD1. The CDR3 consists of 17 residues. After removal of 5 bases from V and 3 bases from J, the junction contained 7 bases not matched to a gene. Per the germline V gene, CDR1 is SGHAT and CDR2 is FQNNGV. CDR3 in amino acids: CASSQRQGAGYNSPLHF. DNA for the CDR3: TGTGCCAGCAGCCAGCGACAGGGGGCGGGCTATAATTCACCCCTCCACTTT.

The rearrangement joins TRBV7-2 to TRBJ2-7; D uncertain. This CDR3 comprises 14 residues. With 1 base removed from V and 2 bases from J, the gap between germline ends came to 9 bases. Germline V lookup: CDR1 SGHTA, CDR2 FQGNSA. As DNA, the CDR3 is TGTGCCAGCAGCTTAGGGGCGAAGGCCTACGAGCAGTACTTC. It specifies CASSLGAKAYEQYF.

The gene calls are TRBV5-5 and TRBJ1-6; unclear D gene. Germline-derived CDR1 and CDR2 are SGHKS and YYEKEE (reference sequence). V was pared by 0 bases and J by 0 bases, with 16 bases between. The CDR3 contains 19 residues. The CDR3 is CASSLGSLTRLSYNSPLHF. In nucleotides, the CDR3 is TGTGCCAGCAGCTTGGGGTCGCTTACTCGACTCTCCTATAATTCACCCCTCCACTTT.